The T cell receptor (beta chain) described here comes from a study of long-term antiretroviral therapy in people with HIV. This CDR3 is 15 amino acids long. Germline V gene data show CDR1 as SGHDN and CDR2 as FVKESK. Trimming pared 2 bases from V and 6 bases from J, leaving 13 bases between. The assay, immunoSEQ v3.0, was run at survey level. Libraries were prepared by immunoSEQ multiplex PCR; TCRdb keeps only in-frame clonotypes and omits some of them. The data show around 30,000 clones, roughly 95% seen once. Sample: unsorted PBMCs, taken 6.5 to 6.9 years after starting antiretroviral therapy. The TCR sequence derives from a man aged 25-40 years with HIV. The V and J genes are TRBV14 and TRBJ2-2, with D possibly being TRBD2 (5 bases). The CDR3 region has the DNA TGTGCCAGCAGCCAACGGAGGAACCCGGCCGGGGAGCTGTTTTTT. This sequence encodes CASSQRRNPAGELFF.